This T cell receptor beta chain was found in a study of blood T cell repertoires in COVID-19 (TCRdb year 2020). For the wider study: Samples covering the acute and convalescent phases of COVID-19 were provided by collaborators in the United States, Italy and Spain. The prospective study material was composed of cDNA or gDNA derived from T cells, B-cell-depleted T cells, or PBMCs. Deeply sampled blood TCRbeta repertoires from subjects exposed to, actively infected with, or recovered from COVID-19 were included in the dataset. A freely available public database, intended as a resource for researchers studying the immune response to SARS-CoV-2, is where the repertoires were released. The samples were drawn from the first 160 participants of the ongoing ImmuneRACE study and from over 950 subjects provided by 6 global collaborators. Nearly every sample came with metadata listing a de-identified subject ID, COVID-19 status, age in years and sex. Where available, HLA class I and class II types were obtained from metadata supplied by the sample provider rather than from assay-based typing. What the research found in general, with its limitations: How much clinical and demographic metadata was included differed by source and by participant, and the metadata was provided uncurated.

Trimming accounts for 5 bases at V and 0 bases at J, while the number of junction bases matched to no gene is 1. In the germline V gene (reference sequence), CDR1 corresponds to LNHDA and CDR2 to SQIVND. The CDR3 runs 13 amino acids, cysteine and phenylalanine included. Here the CDR3 DNA is all that survives: 39 bases in frame from base 1. On this clone: Its antigen remains undetermined. No per-base quality is available; no much larger clone lies one base away.

At one collaborating source in Seattle, patients were enrolled during active infection and were followed longitudinally through the course of disease. Each collaborating institution followed its own protocols to collect whole blood in K2EDTA tubes. Collaborator samples were shipped for TCRbeta analysis as frozen whole blood, isolated PBMCs, or DNA extracted from either sample type. TCRbeta CDR3 regions were amplified from genomic DNA using the immunoSEQ Assay, a bias-controlled multiplex PCR. The authors' pipeline ran thus. Within the assay, amplification of reference gene primers was used to estimate how many nucleated cells each sample contained. To quantify the absolute abundance of each unique TCRbeta CDR3 rearrangement, sequence reads were collapsed and filtered. For each sample, productive Simpson clonality was calculated by taking the square root of Simpson's diversity index across productive rearrangements. TCRdb took over this immuneACCESS table, retaining in-frame rearrangements with V and J assigned. Such tables are incomplete; in checked studies, under half of the missing clones stem from an unresolved V gene, and the remainder is unexplained. V and J calls and clone size follow that table, whereas D and trimming were derived from the DNA. This sample comprises approximately 350,000 clones, 88% of them detected only once. The top ten clones comprise about 6.7% of the sample.

The sequence was obtained from a woman aged 70-85 years with COVID-19, enrolled during active disease. The sequence is built from TRBV19 and TRBJ2-7, with 7 bases in between that match TRBD2. The sample was peripheral blood. Read as DNA, the sequence is TGTGCCAGTAGTCCGGGGGGCTCCTACGAGCAGTACTTC. It is translated as CASSPGGSYEQYF.